The clone carrying this T cell receptor beta chain showed up just a few times. Its specificity is unknown. CDR3 size: 16 residues. V was trimmed by 5 bases and J by 4 bases, leaving 18 bases between them. Germline assignment: CDR1 SGHTA and CDR2 FQGNSA. This specimen belongs to a study of post-analysis software for immune sequencing data. Study at large: Patients with relapsing-remitting, secondary progressive and progressive-relapsing multiple sclerosis courses were all represented. General study findings and limits: Strong co-clustering by F measure linked samples that shared a preparation batch. Higher frequency in patients than in controls was seen for about five TRBV segments, with TRBV5-6, TRBV5-1 and TRBV20-1 among them.

cDNA libraries of TCR beta carried unique molecular identifiers. Each batch of roughly 0.95 to 10 million T cells produced hundreds of thousands of cDNA molecules. From the PCR reads, TCRdb called clonotypes with MiXCR, one entry per CDR3 protein. This table holds over 700,000 distinct CDR3 sequences, roughly 27% found once. The rearrangement joins TRBV7-2 to TRBJ1-5, with TRBD1 as a possible D gene (6 bases). The source of this sequence is a girl between 10 and 17 years old with multiple sclerosis. The sequenced material came from blood. The CDR3 DNA sequence: TGTGCCAGCAGCCCCCATGGGGGGGGGGCTAATCAGCCCCAGCATTTT. This sequence encodes CASSPHGGGANQPQHF.